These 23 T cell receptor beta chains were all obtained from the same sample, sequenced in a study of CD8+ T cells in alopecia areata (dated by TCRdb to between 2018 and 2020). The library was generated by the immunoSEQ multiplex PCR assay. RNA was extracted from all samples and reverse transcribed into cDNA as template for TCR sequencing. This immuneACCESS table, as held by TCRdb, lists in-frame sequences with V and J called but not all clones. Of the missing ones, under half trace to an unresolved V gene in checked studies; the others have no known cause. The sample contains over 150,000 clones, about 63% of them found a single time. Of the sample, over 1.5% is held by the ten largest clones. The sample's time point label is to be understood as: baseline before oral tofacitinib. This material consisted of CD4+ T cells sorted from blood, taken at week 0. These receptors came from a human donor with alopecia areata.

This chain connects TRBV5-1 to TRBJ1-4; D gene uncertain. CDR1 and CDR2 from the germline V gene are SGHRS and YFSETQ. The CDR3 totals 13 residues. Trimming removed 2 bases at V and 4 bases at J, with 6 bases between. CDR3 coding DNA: TGCGCCAGCAGCTTCGAGAGTAATGAAAAACTGTTTTTT. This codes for CASSFESNEKLFF.

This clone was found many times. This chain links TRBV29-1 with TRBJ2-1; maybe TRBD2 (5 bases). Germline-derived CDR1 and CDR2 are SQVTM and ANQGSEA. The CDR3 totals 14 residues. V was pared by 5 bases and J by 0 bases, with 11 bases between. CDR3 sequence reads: CSVRATSSYNEQFF. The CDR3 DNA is TGCAGCGTTCGGGCTACTAGCTCCTACAATGAGCAGTTCTTC.

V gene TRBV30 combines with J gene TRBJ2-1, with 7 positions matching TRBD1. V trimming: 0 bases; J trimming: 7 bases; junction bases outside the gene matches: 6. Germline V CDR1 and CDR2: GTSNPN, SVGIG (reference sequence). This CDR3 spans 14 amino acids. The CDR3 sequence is CAWSVSARGNEQFF. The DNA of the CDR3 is TGTGCCTGGAGTGTATCCGCCAGGGGGAATGAGCAGTTCTTC. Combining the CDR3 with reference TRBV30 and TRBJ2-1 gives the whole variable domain SQTIHQWPATLVQPVGSPLSLECTVEGTSNPNLYWYRQAAGRGLQLLFYSVGIGQISSEVPQNLSASRPQDRQFILSSKKLLLSDSGFYLCAWSVSARGNEQFFGPGTRLTVL.

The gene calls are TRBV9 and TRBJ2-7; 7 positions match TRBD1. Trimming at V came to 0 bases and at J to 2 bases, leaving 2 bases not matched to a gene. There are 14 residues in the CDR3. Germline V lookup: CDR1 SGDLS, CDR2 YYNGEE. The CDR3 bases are TGTGCCAGCAGCGTAGGGGACAGTACCTACGAGCAGTACTTC. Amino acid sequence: CASSVGDSTYEQYF.

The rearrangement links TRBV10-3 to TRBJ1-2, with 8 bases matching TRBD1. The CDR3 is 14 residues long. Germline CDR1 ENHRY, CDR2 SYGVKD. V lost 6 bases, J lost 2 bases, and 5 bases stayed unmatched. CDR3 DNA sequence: TGTGCCATCAGCCCAGGACAGGGAAACTATGGCTACACCTTC. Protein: CAISPGQGNYGYTF.

The CDR3 DNA is TGTGCCAGCAGCCCGCAGGGCTTAGAGACCCAGTACTTC. This translates into CASSPQGLETQYF. V gene TRBV7-7 combines with J gene TRBJ2-5; possibly TRBD1 for D (5 bases). The CDR3 loop spans 13 amino acids. Germline assignment: CDR1 SSHAT and CDR2 FNYEAQ (reference sequence). Between the trimmed V and J ends, which lost 5 bases and 4 bases, there was a span of 11 bases.

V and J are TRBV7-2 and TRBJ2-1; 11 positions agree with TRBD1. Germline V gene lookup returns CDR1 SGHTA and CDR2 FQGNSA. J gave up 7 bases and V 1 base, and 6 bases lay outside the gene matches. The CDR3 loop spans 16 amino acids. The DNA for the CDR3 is TGTGCCAGCAGCTTAGTATGGACAGGGGGCAAAAATGAGCAGTTCTTC. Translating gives CASSLVWTGGKNEQFF. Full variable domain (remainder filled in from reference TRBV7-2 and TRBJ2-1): GAGVSQSPSNKVTEKGKDVELRCDPISGHTALYWYRQSLGQGLEFLIYFQGNSAPDKSGLPSDRFSAERTGGSVSTLTIQRTQQEDSAVYLCASSLVWTGGKNEQFFGPGTRLTVL.

The CDR3, as DNA: TGCAGCGTTGAACCGACAGGGGTTTATGGCTACACCTTC. Translation: CSVEPTGVYGYTF. The chain is built from TRBV29-1 and TRBJ1-2, with TRBD1 matching 8 bases. V gave up 2 bases and J gave up 5 bases; unmatched junction bases: 4. This CDR3 contains 13 residues. Per germline, CDR1 SQVTM and CDR2 ANQGSEA.

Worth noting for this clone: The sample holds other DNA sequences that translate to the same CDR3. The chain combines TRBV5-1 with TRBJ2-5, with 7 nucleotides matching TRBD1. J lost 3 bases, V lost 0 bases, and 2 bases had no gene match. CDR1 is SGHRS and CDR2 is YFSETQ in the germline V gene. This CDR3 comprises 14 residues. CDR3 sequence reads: CASSLDTGEETQYF. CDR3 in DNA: TGCGCCAGCAGCTTGGACACAGGGGAAGAGACCCAGTACTTC. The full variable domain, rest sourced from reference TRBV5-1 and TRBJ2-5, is KAGVTQTPRYLIKTRGQQVTLSCSPISGHRSVSWYQQTPGQGLQFLFEYFSETQRNKGNFPGRFSGRQFSNSRSEMNVSTLELGDSALYLCASSLDTGEETQYFGPGTRLLVL.

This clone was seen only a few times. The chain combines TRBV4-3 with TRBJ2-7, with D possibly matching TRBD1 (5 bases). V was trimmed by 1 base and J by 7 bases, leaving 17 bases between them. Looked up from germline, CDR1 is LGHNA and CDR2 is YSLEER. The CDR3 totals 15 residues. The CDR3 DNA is TGCGCCAGCAGCCAAGCGCAGGGCCCTACTGGAGAGCAGTACTTC. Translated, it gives CASSQAQGPTGEQYF.

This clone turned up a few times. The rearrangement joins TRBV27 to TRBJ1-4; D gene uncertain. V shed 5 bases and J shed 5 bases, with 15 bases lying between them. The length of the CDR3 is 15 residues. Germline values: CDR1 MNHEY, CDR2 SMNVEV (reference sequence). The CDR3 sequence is CASSQSGLGNEKLFF. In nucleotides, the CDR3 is TGTGCCAGCAGTCAGTCGGGGTTGGGGAATGAAAAACTGTTTTTT.

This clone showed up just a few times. CDR3: CSVEMSGRSYNEQFF. In DNA form, the CDR3 reads TGCAGCGTTGAAATGAGCGGCCGCTCCTACAATGAGCAGTTCTTC. The chain recombines TRBV29-1 with TRBJ2-1; tentatively, D is TRBD2 (5 bases). The germline CDR1 and CDR2 sequences are SQVTM and ANQGSEA. The CDR3 length is 15 residues. The ends were cut back, 2 bases at V and 0 bases at J, with 11 bases in the middle.

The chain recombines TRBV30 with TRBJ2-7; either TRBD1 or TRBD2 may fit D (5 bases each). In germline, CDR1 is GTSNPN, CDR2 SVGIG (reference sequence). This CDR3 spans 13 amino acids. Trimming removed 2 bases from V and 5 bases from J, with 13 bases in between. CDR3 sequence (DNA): TGTGCCTGGAGTCCCTGGGGGAACCACGAGCAGTACTTC. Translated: CAWSPWGNHEQYF.

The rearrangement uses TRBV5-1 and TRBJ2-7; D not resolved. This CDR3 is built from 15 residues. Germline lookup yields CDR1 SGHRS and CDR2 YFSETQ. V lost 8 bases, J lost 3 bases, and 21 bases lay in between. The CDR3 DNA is TGCGCCAGTCACAAAGTAATCCAGGTCAACTACGAGCAGTACTTC. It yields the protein CASHKVIQVNYEQYF.

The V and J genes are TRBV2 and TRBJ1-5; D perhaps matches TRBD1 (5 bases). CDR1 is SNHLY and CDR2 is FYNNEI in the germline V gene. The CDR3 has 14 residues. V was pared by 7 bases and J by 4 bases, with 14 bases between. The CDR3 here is CASNIERGNQPQHF. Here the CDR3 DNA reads TGTGCCAGCAATATCGAACGGGGGAATCAGCCCCAGCATTTT.

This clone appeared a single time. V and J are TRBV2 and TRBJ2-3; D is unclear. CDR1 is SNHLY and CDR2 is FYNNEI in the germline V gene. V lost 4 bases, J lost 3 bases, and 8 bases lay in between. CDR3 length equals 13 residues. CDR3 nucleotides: TGTGCCAGCAGTGTTGAACGGACAGATACGCAGTATTTT. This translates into CASSVERTDTQYF. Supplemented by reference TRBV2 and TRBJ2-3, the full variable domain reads EPEVTQTPSHQVTQMGQEVILRCVPISNHLYFYWYRQILGQKVEFLVSFYNNEISEKSEIFDDQFSVERPDGSNFTLKIRSTKLEDSAMYFCASSVERTDTQYFGPGTRLTVL.

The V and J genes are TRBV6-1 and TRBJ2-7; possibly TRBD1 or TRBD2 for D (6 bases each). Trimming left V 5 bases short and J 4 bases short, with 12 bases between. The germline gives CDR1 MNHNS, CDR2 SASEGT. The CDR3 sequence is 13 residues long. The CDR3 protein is CASSRGPVYEQYF. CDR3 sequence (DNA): TGTGCCAGCAGTCGGGGGCCCGTTTACGAGCAGTACTTC.

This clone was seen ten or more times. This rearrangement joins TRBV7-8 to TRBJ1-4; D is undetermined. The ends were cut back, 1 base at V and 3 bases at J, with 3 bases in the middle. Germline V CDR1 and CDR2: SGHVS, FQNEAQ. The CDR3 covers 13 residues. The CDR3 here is CASSLGANEKLFF. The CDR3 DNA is TGTGCCAGCAGCTTAGGAGCTAATGAAAAACTGTTTTTT.

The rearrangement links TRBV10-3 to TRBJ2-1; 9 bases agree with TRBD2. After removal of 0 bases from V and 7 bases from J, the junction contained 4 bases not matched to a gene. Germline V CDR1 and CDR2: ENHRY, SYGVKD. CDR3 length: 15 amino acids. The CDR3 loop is CAISESLAGANEQFF. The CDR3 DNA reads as TGTGCCATCAGTGAGTCCTTAGCGGGGGCGAATGAGCAGTTCTTC.

The CDR3 loop is CASSLAGDGYTF. DNA for the CDR3: TGTGCCAGCAGCTTAGCCGGGGATGGCTACACCTTC. The chain combines TRBV7-2 with TRBJ1-2; D is ambiguous. The CDR3 runs 12 residues. V shed 0 bases and J shed 6 bases, with 5 bases lying between them. Per germline, CDR1 SGHTA and CDR2 FQGNSA.

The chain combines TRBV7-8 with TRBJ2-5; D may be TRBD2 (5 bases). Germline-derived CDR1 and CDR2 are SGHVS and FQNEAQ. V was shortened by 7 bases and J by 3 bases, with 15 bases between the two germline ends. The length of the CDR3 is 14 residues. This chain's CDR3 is CASTNRGKEETQYF. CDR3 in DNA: TGTGCCAGCACCAATAGAGGGAAGGAAGAGACCCAGTACTTC.

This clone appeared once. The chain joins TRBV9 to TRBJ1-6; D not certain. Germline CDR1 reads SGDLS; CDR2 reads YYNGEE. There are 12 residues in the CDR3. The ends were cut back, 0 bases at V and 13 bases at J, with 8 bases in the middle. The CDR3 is CASSVGSGPLHF. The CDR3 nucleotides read TGTGCCAGCAGCGTAGGGTCGGGCCCCCTCCACTTT. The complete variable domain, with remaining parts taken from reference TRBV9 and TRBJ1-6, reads DSGVTQTPKHLITATGQRVTLRCSPRSGDLSVYWYQQSLDQGLQFLIQYYNGEERAKGNILERFSAQQFPDLHSELNLSSLELGDSALYFCASSVGSGPLHFGNGTRLTVT.

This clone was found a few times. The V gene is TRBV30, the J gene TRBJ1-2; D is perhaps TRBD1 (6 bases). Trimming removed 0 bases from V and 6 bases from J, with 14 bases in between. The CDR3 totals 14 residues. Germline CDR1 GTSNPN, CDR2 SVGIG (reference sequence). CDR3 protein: CAWSVGSRQDGYTF. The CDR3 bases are TGTGCCTGGAGTGTAGGGTCGCGACAGGATGGCTACACCTTC.